Below, 6 T cell receptor beta chains from the same sample are listed, as sequenced in a study of blood T cell repertoires in COVID-19. Generated by immunoSEQ multiplex PCR, the TCRdb table keeps only in-frame clones and is missing some. The data contain around 250,000 clones, over 75% of them seen just once; the ten biggest clones take up around a sixth. Sequencing was done on a sample of PBMCs or T cells enriched from blood (not recorded which). The receptors were gathered from a man aged 18 to 35 who had recovered from COVID-19.

J is TRBJ1-6 and V is TRBV19; D not resolved. The germline V and J ends were trimmed by 1 base and 1 base, with 8 bases remaining between them. The V gene's germline CDR1 is LNHDA and CDR2 SQIVND (reference sequence). The CDR3 runs to 16 residues. This CDR3 is CASSIATASYNSPLHF. The CDR3 DNA is TGTGCCAGTAGTATAGCAACAGCATCCTATAATTCACCCCTCCACTTT.

In DNA, the CDR3 is TGTGCCAGTGGGACAGGGGGCTACGAGCAGTACTTC. The encoded protein is CASGTGGYEQYF. V and J are TRBV6-5 and TRBJ2-7; 11 bases fit TRBD1. This CDR3 is built from 12 residues. V trimming: 9 bases; J trimming: 3 bases; junction bases outside the gene matches: 1. The germline gives CDR1 MNHEY, CDR2 SVGAGI.

DNA of the CDR3: TGTGCCAGCAGTGAACACCCTAAAGAGACCCAGTACTTC. The encoded protein is CASSEHPKETQYF. The genes are TRBV2 and TRBJ2-5; D unclear. The CDR3 runs to 13 residues. V dropped 2 bases and J dropped 3 bases, with 7 bases sitting between them. Germline V gives CDR1 SNHLY, CDR2 FYNNEI.

The DNA of the CDR3 is TGTGCCAGCACCGAGCGAACGAACACCGGGGAGCTGTTTTTT. It encodes CASTERTNTGELFF. This chain links TRBV27 with TRBJ2-2; D gene ambiguous. Between the trimmed V and J ends, which lost 7 bases and 0 bases, there was a span of 9 bases. CDR1 is MNHEY and CDR2 is SMNVEV in the germline V gene (reference sequence). The CDR3 contains 14 residues.

This chain connects TRBV7-3 to TRBJ2-1; D may be TRBD2 (5 bases). V was clipped by 1 base and J by 8 bases, with 9 bases between them. In germline, CDR1 is SGHTA, CDR2 FQGTGA. The CDR3 loop spans 13 amino acids. The CDR3 sequence: CASSLRASHEQFF. In nucleotides, the CDR3 is TGTGCCAGCAGCTTAAGGGCTAGCCATGAGCAGTTCTTC.

With respect to this clone: The germline gene is not matched at one end of the junction; a read error may be the cause. The chain links TRBV18 to TRBJ1-3; TRBD1 matches at 9 bases. The CDR3 extends over 17 amino acids. The germline V gene encodes CDR1 KGHSH and CDR2 LQKENI. This CDR3 is CTSSPNFGTGTGNTIYF. The CDR3 DNA sequence: TGTACCAGCTCACCAAATTTTGGGACAGGGACTGGAAACACCATATATTTT.